These 7 T cell receptor beta chains were all obtained from the same sample, sequenced in a study of T cells after posttransplantation cyclophosphamide. The assay was immunoSEQ multiplex PCR, and TCRdb's table has in-frame clones only and misses some. The sample carries under 2,000 clones, roughly three quarters recorded once. Busulfan-fludarabine conditioning, marrow transplant, and cyclophosphamide on days +3 and +4 were administered. Here the sequenced sample was CD4+ T cells sorted from blood, taken after allogeneic stem cell transplant with posttransplant cyclophosphamide. The receptor source for this set is a female patient aged 60 to 70 who received an allogeneic stem cell transplant from a related donor and was CMV-positive. These T cells may partly come from the graft donor.

The chain joins TRBV4-2 to TRBJ1-3; perhaps TRBD1 as D (6 bases). Germline CDR1 reads LGHNA; CDR2 reads YNFKEQ. The V and J ends lost 3 bases and 0 bases respectively, with 15 bases between them. This CDR3 region has 17 residues. Written as DNA, the CDR3 is TGTGCCAGCAGCCAGTCCGGGACAACAATCTCTGGAAACACCATATATTTT. Protein product: CASSQSGTTISGNTIYF.

The sample holds one count of this clone. V is TRBV7-2 and J is TRBJ2-7; 8 nucleotides agree with TRBD2. Germline V gene lookup returns CDR1 SGHTA and CDR2 FQGNSA. With 3 bases clipped from V and 7 bases from J, the junction kept 8 bases outside the gene matches. The CDR3 runs 14 residues. CDR3 region: CASSFFSGVGEQYF. Written as DNA, the CDR3 is TGTGCCAGCAGCTTTTTTAGCGGGGTGGGGGAGCAGTACTTC.

This clone has a handful of counts. This chain connects TRBV5-4 to TRBJ1-1, with D uncertain. In germline, CDR1 is SGHNT, CDR2 YYREEE (reference sequence). V lost 0 bases, J lost 1 base, and 10 bases lay in between. CDR3 length: 15 amino acids. CDR3 sequence (DNA): TGTGCCAGCAGCTTGGGACCTCGGGGGAACACTGAAGCTTTCTTT. It is translated as CASSLGPRGNTEAFF.

This chain connects TRBV7-9 to TRBJ1-2; 10 bases align to TRBD1. The CDR3 has 16 amino acids. Germline assignment: CDR1 SEHNR and CDR2 FQNEAQ (reference sequence). Unmatched junction bases numbered 8, after V lost 4 bases and J lost 3 bases. This chain's CDR3 is CASSYLDRGLYYGYTF. CDR3 bases: TGTGCCAGCAGCTATCTAGACAGGGGGCTTTACTATGGCTACACCTTC.

The chain joins TRBV4-3 to TRBJ1-2; a weak D match, TRBD1 (6 bases). V was cut by 4 bases and J by 3 bases, with 18 bases left in between. Per germline, CDR1 LGHNA and CDR2 YSLEER. The CDR3 totals 16 residues. The CDR3 DNA reads as TGCGCCAGCAGCCCTCACCCACAGGGACGAGACTATGGCTACACCTTC. This codes for CASSPHPQGRDYGYTF.

This CDR3 reads CASSFDRESTEAFF. CDR3 nucleotide sequence: TGTGCCAGCAGCTTCGACAGGGAGAGCACTGAAGCTTTCTTT. The genes are TRBV7-2 and TRBJ1-1, with 7 positions matching TRBD1. The V segment lost 3 bases and the J segment 4 bases; nucleotides outside the gene matches: 5. Germline values: CDR1 SGHTA, CDR2 FQGNSA. This CDR3 region has 14 residues. Variable domain in full (rest from reference TRBV7-2 and TRBJ1-1): GAGVSQSPSNKVTEKGKDVELRCDPISGHTALYWYRQSLGQGLEFLIYFQGNSAPDKSGLPSDRFSAERTGGSVSTLTIQRTQQEDSAVYLCASSFDRESTEAFFGQGTRLTVV.

The chain recombines TRBV6-5 with TRBJ1-2, with D unclear. V was cut by 0 bases and J by 10 bases, with 15 bases left in between. This CDR3 is 14 amino acids long. Germline V lookup: CDR1 MNHEY, CDR2 SVGAGI. The CDR3 sequence is CASSYSSPSGHYTF. The CDR3, as DNA: TGTGCCAGCAGTTACTCGTCCCCCAGTGGTCACTACACCTTC.